The 2 T cell receptor beta chains given below trace back to one sample, sequenced in a study of blood T cell repertoires in COVID-19. Sequencing used immunoSEQ multiplex PCR; TCRdb keeps in-frame clones, though not all of them. The table records about 230,000 clones, 75% to 90% of them present only once. The sample was peripheral blood. Receptors were obtained from a man aged 25 to 45 with COVID-19, enrolled during active disease.

This clone was found once. The genes are TRBV3-1 (or the pseudogene TRBV3-2) and TRBJ2-7; weak D call: TRBD2 (5 bases). Trimming took 2 bases from V and 4 from J, leaving 15 bases between them. CDR1 and CDR2 (germline): LGHDT, YNNKEL (reference sequence). The CDR3 totals 15 residues. The chain's CDR3 is CASSQSEGEGYEQYF. DNA for the CDR3: TGTGCCAGCAGCCAATCTGAGGGAGAGGGTTACGAGCAGTACTTC.

J is TRBJ2-7 and V is TRBV5-1; TRBD1 agrees at 10 bases. V dropped 5 bases and J dropped 1; count of bases not matched to a gene: 12. Germline CDR1 SGHRS, CDR2 YFSETQ. The CDR3 extends over 17 amino acids. CDR3 protein: CASRVALTGGKSYEQYF. For the CDR3, the DNA is TGCGCCAGCAGAGTAGCTTTGACAGGGGGCAAATCCTACGAGCAGTACTTC. Drawing the rest from reference TRBV5-1 and TRBJ2-7, the complete variable domain is KAGVTQTPRYLIKTRGQQVTLSCSPISGHRSVSWYQQTPGQGLQFLFEYFSETQRNKGNFPGRFSGRQFSNSRSEMNVSTLELGDSALYLCASRVALTGGKSYEQYFGPGTRLTVT.